A single sample is the source of the 21 T cell receptor beta chains below, sequenced in a study of control samples from healthy donors and cancer patients. The method was immunoSEQ multiplex PCR; TCRdb's version includes in-frame clones alone and lacks a portion of them. The sample lists more than 45,000 clones; 93% were seen once. The source material was PBMCs. The source is a woman aged 45-65 years with head and neck cancer.

The V gene is TRBV6-2 or TRBV6-3, the J gene TRBJ1-2, with no clear D. Per the germline V gene, CDR1 is MNHEY and CDR2 is SVGEGT. The CDR3 has 14 residues. Trimming removed 2 bases from V and 5 bases from J, with 12 bases in between. As DNA, the CDR3 is TGTGCCAGCAGTTACCCGGAGAACCCATATGGCTACACCTTC. Protein sequence: CASSYPENPYGYTF.

This chain links TRBV12-1 with TRBJ1-6; the D call of TRBD1 is as the table states it, not checked on the DNA. TRBV12-1 is given as a pseudogene. The CDR3 is made up of 17 amino acids. The CDR3 sequence is CASSFEQDSSYNSPLHF. CDR3 nucleotide sequence: TGTGCCAGCAGCTTTGAGCAGGACAGCTCCTATAATTCACCCCTCCACTTT.

The CDR3 spells CATSPGPYEQYF. The DNA for the CDR3 is TGTGCCACCAGCCCGGGGCCCTACGAGCAGTACTTC. The chain is built from TRBV24-1 and TRBJ2-7; tentatively, D is TRBD1 or TRBD2 (5 bases each). Trimming cost V 7 bases and J 2 bases, with 8 bases left between them. CDR3 size: 12 residues. Germline CDR1 reads KGHDR; CDR2 reads SFDVKD.

This clone appeared a single time. This rearrangement joins TRBV2 to TRBJ2-3; 11 bases align to TRBD2. CDR3 length: 14 residues. Germline V CDR1 and CDR2: SNHLY, FYNNEI. V lost 9 bases and J lost 5; bases outside the gene matches: 7. The CDR3 bases are TGTGCCAGAGGTAGCGGGAGGGCCTTAGATACGCAGTATTTT. The encoded protein is CARGSGRALDTQYF.

This clone has just one count. The chain is built from TRBV2 and TRBJ1-2; perhaps TRBD1 as D (6 bases). Trimming removed 4 bases at V and 6 bases at J, with 12 bases between. CDR1 SNHLY and CDR2 FYNNEI come from the germline V gene. The CDR3 covers 13 residues. CDR3 coding DNA: TGTGCCAGCAGTGTGTGGGGGGCGGATGGCTACACCTTC. This encodes CASSVWGADGYTF.

The chain combines TRBV5-1 with TRBJ2-7; 9 bases fit TRBD1. This CDR3 region has 13 residues. The J segment lost 5 bases and the V segment lost 3 bases, leaving 3 bases of the junction unmatched. CDR1 is SGHRS and CDR2 is YFSETQ in the germline V gene. The CDR3 sequence is CASSWDRVNEQYF. The CDR3 coding sequence is TGCGCCAGCAGCTGGGACAGGGTAAACGAGCAGTACTTC.

This clone was detected only once. Other DNA sequences from this sample encode an identical CDR3 as well. This chain connects TRBV27 to TRBJ2-1; TRBD1 or TRBD2 may be the D gene (5 bases each). Between the trimmed V and J ends, which lost 4 bases and 4 bases, there was a span of 11 bases. The CDR3 runs 14 residues. The germline V gene encodes CDR1 MNHEY and CDR2 SMNVEV (reference sequence). CDR3 amino acids: CASSSGAGYNEQFF. The CDR3 DNA sequence: TGTGCCAGCAGTTCCGGGGCAGGTTACAATGAGCAGTTCTTC.

This clone has only one observation. The chain recombines TRBV27 with TRBJ2-1; TRBD1 matches 8 bases. The germline V gene encodes CDR1 MNHEY and CDR2 SMNVEV (reference sequence). V trimming: 0 bases; J trimming: 2 bases; junction bases outside the gene matches: 9. The CDR3 runs to 18 residues. The CDR3 DNA sequence: TGTGCCAGCAGTTTATCGAATCCCCGACAGGGGCCCTACAATGAGCAGTTCTTC. Protein: CASSLSNPRQGPYNEQFF.

The chain combines TRBV25-1 with TRBJ1-2; 9 bases are shared with TRBD1. This CDR3 has 17 residues. Germline-derived CDR1 and CDR2 are MGHDK and SYGVNS. V was pared by 4 bases and J by 2 bases, with 11 bases of the junction left unmatched. This CDR3 reads CASSAWDRERKNYGYTF. The DNA of the CDR3 is TGTGCCAGCAGTGCCTGGGACAGGGAGAGGAAAAACTATGGCTACACCTTC.

The chain employs TRBV28 and TRBJ1-6, with 10 positions matching TRBD1. Per the germline V gene, CDR1 is MDHEN and CDR2 is SYDVKM. Losses at the gene ends were 6 bases for V and 8 bases for J; bases not matched to a gene: 7. CDR3 length: 15 residues. In DNA, the CDR3 is TGTGCCAGCAGCTATGCGGACAGGGGGGATTCACCCCTCCACTTT. It is translated as CASSYADRGDSPLHF. Full variable domain (missing parts from reference TRBV28 and TRBJ1-6): DVKVTQSSRYLVKRTGEKVFLECVQDMDHENMFWYRQDPGLGLRLIYFSYDVKMKEKGDIPEGYSVSREKKERFSLILESASTNQTSMYLCASSYADRGDSPLHFGNGTRLTVT.

The V call is TRBV18, the J call TRBJ1-2; weak D call: TRBD1 (5 bases). Germline CDR1 and CDR2: KGHSH and LQKENI. This CDR3 has 13 residues. V was shortened by 4 bases and J by 4 bases, with 10 bases between the two germline ends. The CDR3 loop is CASSLGRSYGYTF. For the CDR3, the DNA is TGTGCCAGCTCACTGGGACGGTCCTATGGCTACACCTTC.

V is TRBV20-1 and J is TRBJ2-1; possibly TRBD2 for D (6 bases). The CDR3 contains 13 residues. Germline loops: CDR1 DFQATT, CDR2 SNEGSKA (reference sequence). Trimming stripped 3 bases from V and 3 bases from J, with 9 bases between. The CDR3 DNA reads TGCAGTGCTAGTCCCGGGAGCTACAATGAGCAGTTCTTC. It codes for CSASPGSYNEQFF.

The chain links TRBV18 to TRBJ2-1; 7 bases fit TRBD2. With V trimmed by 5 bases and J by 0 bases, 7 bases remained unmatched. This CDR3 contains 16 residues. Germline values: CDR1 KGHSH, CDR2 LQKENI. CDR3 sequence reads: CASSGGRDSSYNEQFF. The CDR3 bases are TGTGCCAGCTCAGGAGGGAGGGATAGCTCCTACAATGAGCAGTTCTTC.

This sequence joins TRBV2 and TRBJ2-7; 9 bases fit TRBD2. The J segment lost 3 bases and the V segment lost 5 bases, leaving 5 bases of the junction unmatched. The CDR3 has 14 residues. The germline V gene has CDR1 SNHLY and CDR2 FYNNEI. In DNA, the CDR3 is TGTGCCAGCAGTTTAGCGGGAGCCTTCTACGAGCAGTACTTC. It codes for CASSLAGAFYEQYF.

The V call is TRBV30, the J call TRBJ2-5, with 10 bases fitting TRBD2. This CDR3 spans 11 amino acids. CDR1 GTSNPN and CDR2 SVGIG come from the germline V gene (reference sequence). Germline trimming cut 7 bases from V and 7 bases from J; bases unmatched to any gene: 3. Here the CDR3 DNA reads TGTGCCTTAGCGGGGGGCGTGACCCAGTACTTC. It yields the protein CALAGGVTQYF.

The rearrangement uses TRBV27 and TRBJ2-3; D is perhaps TRBD1 (5 bases). Germline V CDR1 and CDR2: MNHEY, SMNVEV (reference sequence). This CDR3 region has 14 residues. V was cut by 7 bases and J by 0 bases, with 11 bases left in between. CDR3 protein: CASKLTASTDTQYF. The CDR3 DNA reads as TGTGCCAGCAAGCTGACAGCTAGCACAGATACGCAGTATTTT.

This chain links TRBV28 with TRBJ2-7; no clear D gene. CDR1 MDHEN and CDR2 SYDVKM come from the germline V gene. V was shortened by 4 bases and J by 2 bases, with 12 bases between the two germline ends. The CDR3 totals 14 residues. In DNA form, the CDR3 reads TGTGCCAGCAGTTCCCCGGTAGGAACCTACGAGCAGTACTTC. It codes for CASSSPVGTYEQYF.

This clone was observed a single time. This rearrangement joins TRBV27 to TRBJ1-1; no clear D. The CDR3 covers 14 residues. Per the germline V gene, CDR1 is MNHEY and CDR2 is SMNVEV (reference sequence). Trimming took 3 bases from V and 1 from J, leaving 9 bases between them. In DNA form, the CDR3 reads TGTGCCAGCAGTTTCTCCTTTCAGAACACTGAAGCTTTCTTT. It yields the protein CASSFSFQNTEAFF.

The genes are TRBV7-2 and TRBJ2-1; 7 bases fit TRBD1. V was pared by 5 bases and J by 2 bases, with 9 bases of the junction left unmatched. This CDR3 is 16 amino acids long. The germline V gene has CDR1 SGHTA and CDR2 FQGNSA. Here the CDR3 DNA reads TGTGCCAGCAGCAAACAGGGGTTTACCCCCTACAATGAGCAGTTCTTC. Translating gives CASSKQGFTPYNEQFF.

The chain carries TRBV2 and TRBJ2-3; D not resolved. Germline loops: CDR1 SNHLY, CDR2 FYNNEI. The V end lost 8 bases, the J end lost 5 bases, and 11 bases lay between the germline ends. The CDR3 is 12 residues long. CDR3 sequence reads: CASAPTIDTQYF. In nucleotides, the CDR3 is TGTGCCAGCGCCCCGACAATAGATACGCAGTATTTT.

The chain links TRBV19 to TRBJ1-2, with a weak D call TRBD1 (6 bases). CDR1 is LNHDA, CDR2 SQIVND, per germline (reference sequence). This CDR3 region has 15 residues. Trimming removed 1 base from V and 3 bases from J, with 12 bases in between. DNA for the CDR3: TGTGCCAGTAGTATAGGCGACAGGCCCTACTATGGCTACACCTTC. Translation gives CASSIGDRPYYGYTF.